These T cell receptor beta chains were read from a single sample in a study of blood T cell repertoires in COVID-19. TCRdb keeps only in-frame clones here, not all; method: immunoSEQ multiplex PCR. Of hundreds of thousands of clones detected, around 82% appear once; the ten largest clones hold about 4.5%. Sequenced sample: PBMCs or T cells enriched from blood (not recorded which). These receptor sequences come from a man aged 25-45 years with acute COVID-19. The CDR3 runs from the conserved cysteine through the conserved F or W. D genes are given only for firm matches.

TRBJ2-3 NA TRBV3-1/TRBV3-2 CASSPGLRDTQYF
TRBJ1-1 NA TRBV6-5 CASRRGSGTEAFF
TRBJ1-6 NA TRBV3-1/TRBV3-2 CASTGGNSPLHF
TRBJ1-6 NA TRBV5-6 CASSFSGSYNSPLHF
TRBJ2-3 TRBD2 TRBV2 CASTTGLSTQYF
TRBJ2-2 NA TRBV15 CATSRDREVNTGELFF
TRBJ1-1 NA TRBV2 CASSAQGLNTEAFF
TRBJ1-1 TRBD1 TRBV19 CASSITGGWTEAFF
TRBJ1-1 TRBD1 TRBV28 CAVNRGSGYTEAFF
TRBJ2-7 NA TRBV27 CASSSPGTPTYEQYF
TRBJ1-2 NA TRBV28 CASSSASTGYDGYTF